A single sample gave rise to the 18 T cell receptor beta chains below, sequenced in a study of CXCR3-negative and CXCR3-positive naive CD8 T cells. cDNA libraries for TRB were generated by 5' RACE incorporating UMI labels. One entry per CDR3 protein, without DNA, is what TCRdb gives after re-calling the 5' RACE reads. The table lists 37,000 or so distinct CDR3 sequences. Sequenced input: memory CD8+ T cells from blood. These receptors all stem from a human donor in good health. Some clones in this sample may be carry-over from other donors' samples.

The V call is TRBV6-2 or TRBV6-3, the J call TRBJ1-1; TCRdb proposes TRBD1, but this gene call is untestable without DNA. The CDR3 spans 13 residues. The germline gives CDR1 MNHEY, CDR2 SVGEGT. The CDR3: CASIASGDTEAFF.

The V gene is TRBV7-9, the J gene TRBJ2-3; the D call from TCRdb, TRBD1, cannot be confirmed without DNA. The CDR3 runs to 16 residues. Per germline, CDR1 SEHNR and CDR2 FQNEAQ (reference sequence). CDR3 sequence: CASSSLDRDDTDTQYF.

The V call is TRBV29-1, the J call TRBJ2-7; TCRdb's D gene call, TRBD2, goes unchecked for lack of DNA. This CDR3 is 13 amino acids long. The germline V gene has CDR1 SQVTM and CDR2 ANQGSEA. The CDR3 sequence is CSVRESGLYEQYF.

The V and J genes are TRBV7-8 and TRBJ2-5; TCRdb picks TRBD2, but there is no DNA to check that call. CDR3 length equals 17 residues. CDR1 is SGHVS, CDR2 FQNEAQ, per germline. The CDR3: CASSDGLAGGKQETQYF. Full variable domain (missing parts from reference TRBV7-8 and TRBJ2-5): GAGVSQSPRYKVAKRGQDVALRCDPISGHVSLFWYQQALGQGPEFLTYFQNEAQLDKSGLPSDRFFAERPEGSVSTLKIQRTQQEDSAVYLCASSDGLAGGKQETQYFGPGTRLLVL.

The chain employs TRBV29-1 and TRBJ2-3; TCRdb's D gene call, TRBD1, goes unchecked for lack of DNA. The CDR3 is 13 amino acids. The germline V gene encodes CDR1 SQVTM and CDR2 ANQGSEA. The CDR3 loop is CSVRTVGSDTQYF.

The rearrangement links TRBV19 to TRBJ1-1. The CDR3 consists of 12 residues. Germline V gene sequence: CDR1 LNHDA, CDR2 SQIVND (reference sequence). The CDR3 loop is CASSLANTEAFF.

V and J are TRBV29-1 and TRBJ1-1. This CDR3 region has 13 residues. CDR1 SQVTM and CDR2 ANQGSEA come from the germline V gene. The chain's CDR3 is CSVWGSMNTEAFF.

The rearrangement uses TRBV7-3 and TRBJ2-5. Germline-derived CDR1 and CDR2 are SGHTA and FQGTGA. This CDR3 region has 14 residues. The CDR3 spells CASSLTGSRETQYF. The variable domain in full, with the rest retrieved from reference TRBV7-3 and TRBJ2-5, is GAGVSQTPSNKVTEKGKYVELRCDPISGHTALYWYRQSLGQGPEFLIYFQGTGAADDSGLPNDRFFAVRPEGSVSTLKIQRTERGDSAVYLCASSLTGSRETQYFGPGTRLLVL.

The chain links TRBV9 to TRBJ2-1. The germline gives CDR1 SGDLS, CDR2 YYNGEE. This CDR3 has 13 amino acids. CDR3 region: CASSVGTKNEQFF.

The V gene is TRBV9, the J gene TRBJ2-2. Germline values: CDR1 SGDLS, CDR2 YYNGEE. The CDR3 runs to 14 residues. The CDR3 sequence: CASSEAENTGELFF.

This chain connects TRBV29-1 to TRBJ1-1. Germline V CDR1 and CDR2: SQVTM, ANQGSEA. The CDR3 is made up of 14 amino acids. Here the CDR3 reads CSVREGGRHTEAFF.

The genes are TRBV6-5 and TRBJ2-1; the D gene TCRdb calls, TRBD2, cannot be checked with no DNA. The CDR3 runs 15 residues. Germline V gene lookup returns CDR1 MNHEY and CDR2 SVGAGI. Here the CDR3 reads CASSYEGTSGNEQFF.

The chain links TRBV7-9 to TRBJ2-7. CDR1 SEHNR and CDR2 FQNEAQ come from the germline V gene (reference sequence). CDR3 length equals 14 residues. CDR3 residues: CASSLDGSFYEQYF.

The chain joins TRBV6-2 or TRBV6-3 to TRBJ2-1; TCRdb outputs TRBD2, but without DNA this stays unchecked. CDR3 length: 13 amino acids. Germline V gene sequence: CDR1 MNHEY, CDR2 SVGEGT. CDR3 in amino acids: CASSPLDFSEQFF.

CDR3 in amino acids: CASSFNLAYEQYF. V usage is TRBV27 and J usage is TRBJ2-7. The CDR3 consists of 13 residues. CDR1 MNHEY and CDR2 SMNVEV come from the germline V gene (reference sequence).

This chain links TRBV29-1 with TRBJ1-5; the D gene TCRdb calls, TRBD1, cannot be checked with no DNA. CDR1 SQVTM and CDR2 ANQGSEA come from the germline V gene. The CDR3 totals 14 residues. CDR3 amino acids: CSVRWGGAGQPQHF.

The genes are TRBV27 and TRBJ2-1. CDR1 and CDR2 from the germline V gene are MNHEY and SMNVEV (reference sequence). The CDR3 is 15 residues long. This CDR3 is CASSLSFYSRDEQFF.

The J gene is TRBJ2-3, the V gene TRBV28; TCRdb lists TRBD1, though no DNA is available to test this call. The CDR3 is 15 residues long. The germline V gene encodes CDR1 MDHEN and CDR2 SYDVKM. The CDR3: CASSLRTGGLDTQYF. Full variable domain (remainder filled in from reference TRBV28 and TRBJ2-3): DVKVTQSSRYLVKRTGEKVFLECVQDMDHENMFWYRQDPGLGLRLIYFSYDVKMKEKGDIPEGYSVSREKKERFSLILESASTNQTSMYLCASSLRTGGLDTQYFGPGTRLTVL.